Below are 20 T cell receptor beta chains sequenced from a single sample in a study of PD-1 blockade in classical Hodgkin lymphoma. As to time point: cycle 4 day 1 (C4D1), after less than seven weeks of nivolumab. Autologous stem cell transplantation was followed by relapse in every patient, and brentuximab vedotin exposure varied. Measured with immunoSEQ multiplex PCR; TCRdb has only the in-frame clones, and not every one. Of about 93,000 clones listed, 78% are singletons. This specimen was peripheral blood mononuclear cells (PBMCs), taken before the fourth cycle of nivolumab. Receptors were obtained from a human donor with classical Hodgkin lymphoma.

This clone appeared a single time. The chain employs TRBV9 and TRBJ2-1; the D is unclear. The germline V and J ends were trimmed by 1 base and 0 bases, with 8 bases remaining between them. This CDR3 is built from 15 residues. Germline V CDR1 and CDR2: SGDLS, YYNGEE. The CDR3 region has the DNA TGTGCCAGCAGCGTATATGGCGACTCCTACAATGAGCAGTTCTTC. As protein: CASSVYGDSYNEQFF.

The gene calls are TRBV6-5 and TRBJ1-5, with D possibly matching TRBD1 (6 bases). V was pared by 6 bases and J by 2 bases, with 14 bases between. Germline CDR1 MNHEY, CDR2 SVGAGI. This CDR3 has 15 amino acids. CDR3 DNA sequence: TGTGCCAGCAGCTCAAGGGGGTACGGCAATCAGCCCCAGCATTTT. Residues: CASSSRGYGNQPQHF.

This rearrangement joins TRBV6-5 to TRBJ1-1; D is ambiguous. Trimming pared 10 bases from V and 5 bases from J, leaving 17 bases between. This CDR3 spans 13 amino acids. Per germline, CDR1 MNHEY and CDR2 SVGAGI. In DNA, the CDR3 is TGTGCCACGGTCTTTATCCCGTCGACTGAAGCTTTCTTT. Translating gives CATVFIPSTEAFF.

This sequence joins TRBV7-2 and TRBJ1-2; possible D gene TRBD1, 6 bases. Germline V gene sequence: CDR1 SGHTA, CDR2 FQGNSA. With 0 bases removed from V and 2 bases from J, the gap between germline ends came to 10 bases. This CDR3 is 15 amino acids long. The CDR3 DNA reads as TGTGCCAGCAGCTTAGCCGCAGGGGAGAACTATGGCTACACCTTC. Protein sequence: CASSLAAGENYGYTF.

The J gene is TRBJ2-2, the V gene TRBV27; D not certain. Per germline, CDR1 MNHEY and CDR2 SMNVEV (reference sequence). V lost 5 bases and J 1 base, leaving 8 bases between the germline ends. The CDR3 extends over 14 amino acids. DNA of the CDR3: TGTGCCAGCAGTGGAGTCGGGAACACCGGGGAGCTGTTTTTT. This translates into CASSGVGNTGELFF.

The chain carries TRBV18 and TRBJ1-3; D uncertain. Germline CDR1 reads KGHSH; CDR2 reads LQKENI. This CDR3 contains 15 residues. With 0 bases removed from V and 4 bases from J, the gap between germline ends came to 10 bases. CDR3 region: CASSPPNSAGNTIYF. In nucleotides, the CDR3 is TGTGCCAGCTCACCACCGAACTCTGCGGGAAACACCATATATTTT. Drawing the rest from reference TRBV18 and TRBJ1-3, the complete variable domain is NAGVMQNPRHLVRRRGQEARLRCSPMKGHSHVYWYRQLPEEGLKFMVYLQKENIIDESGMPKERFSAEFPKEGPSILRIQQVVRGDSAAYFCASSPPNSAGNTIYFGEGSWLTVV.

The chain carries TRBV5-1 and TRBJ2-7; 7 bases are shared with TRBD1. CDR1 and CDR2 from the germline V gene are SGHRS and YFSETQ. V was pared by 0 bases and J by 4 bases, with 4 bases of the junction left unmatched. The CDR3 is made up of 14 amino acids. The CDR3 loop is CASSLAAGGYEQYF. Written as DNA, the CDR3 is TGCGCCAGCAGCTTGGCTGCAGGGGGTTACGAGCAGTACTTC.

This clone has just one count. The V and J genes are TRBV2 and TRBJ2-3; possible D gene TRBD2, 6 bases. The CDR3 is made up of 15 amino acids. Germline values: CDR1 SNHLY, CDR2 FYNNEI. Trimming removed 8 bases at V and 4 bases at J, with 19 bases between. The CDR3 DNA is TGTGCCAGCTTATGGGACTGGATGGCAGCAGATACGCAGTATTTT. Protein: CASLWDWMAADTQYF.

The chain uses TRBV7-9 and TRBJ2-5, with D possibly called TRBD1 or TRBD2 (5 bases each). V gave up 1 base and J gave up 2 bases, with 8 bases separating them. The CDR3 length is 14 residues. The germline V gene encodes CDR1 SEHNR and CDR2 FQNEAQ (reference sequence). The CDR3, as DNA: TGTGCCAGCAGCTTAGATTGGGGGCAAGAGACCCAGTACTTC. Encoded protein: CASSLDWGQETQYF.

This clone has only one observation. J is TRBJ2-5 and V is TRBV7-9; D remains unclear. The germline V and J ends were trimmed by 9 bases and 5 bases, with 7 bases remaining between them. Germline loops: CDR1 SEHNR, CDR2 FQNEAQ (reference sequence). There are 10 residues in the CDR3. In DNA form, the CDR3 reads TGTGCCAGTGGCGAGGAGACCCAGTACTTC. Amino acids: CASGEETQYF.

In its sample, this clone was seen once. V is TRBV11-2 and J is TRBJ2-7, with 10 bases that match TRBD2. CDR3 length equals 14 residues. V lost 3 bases to trimming and J lost 4 bases; unmatched junction nucleotides: 3. Germline-derived CDR1 and CDR2 are SGHAT and FQNNGV. CDR3: CASSFSSGRYEQYF. The CDR3 DNA sequence: TGTGCCAGCAGCTTTTCTAGCGGGAGATACGAGCAGTACTTC.

The chain has TRBV30 and TRBJ1-1, with TRBD1 as a possible D gene (6 bases). CDR1 and CDR2 from the germline V gene are GTSNPN and SVGIG (reference sequence). The CDR3 has 15 amino acids. The V gene lost 0 bases and the J gene lost 0 bases, with 11 bases spanning the gap. As DNA, the CDR3 is TGTGCCTGGAGTGTCCCGGACAGAATGAACACTGAAGCTTTCTTT. Translation gives CAWSVPDRMNTEAFF.

The V call is TRBV29-1, the J call TRBJ2-2, with TRBD2 matching 12 bases. In germline, CDR1 is SQVTM, CDR2 ANQGSEA. Unmatched junction bases numbered 11, after V lost 4 bases and J lost 8 bases. The CDR3 sequence is 16 residues long. The CDR3 sequence is CSVAELAGGLDGELFF. The CDR3 region has the DNA TGCAGCGTTGCGGAACTAGCGGGAGGCCTCGATGGGGAGCTGTTTTTT.

The chain combines TRBV19 with TRBJ1-2; D gene uncertain. The CDR3 has 13 residues. Trimming pared 0 bases from V and 4 bases from J, leaving 6 bases between. Germline CDR1 and CDR2: LNHDA and SQIVND (reference sequence). The CDR3 DNA sequence: TGTGCCAGTAGTATAGACAGCTTCTATGGCTACACCTTC. Translating it yields CASSIDSFYGYTF.

The chain links TRBV7-9 to TRBJ2-5; no firm D call. CDR1 is SEHNR and CDR2 is FQNEAQ in the germline V gene (reference sequence). Between the trimmed V and J ends, which lost 2 bases and 1 base, there was a span of 11 bases. There are 15 residues in the CDR3. Here the CDR3 reads CASSLLGPVQETQYF. The DNA for the CDR3 is TGTGCCAGCAGCTTACTGGGTCCAGTCCAAGAGACCCAGTACTTC.

This rearrangement joins TRBV15 to TRBJ2-6; D is ambiguous. The V end lost 3 bases, the J end lost 1 base, and 4 bases lay between the germline ends. Germline V gene data show CDR1 as LNHNV and CDR2 as YYDKDF (reference sequence). CDR3 length: 14 residues. The CDR3 loop is CATSRPSGANVLTF. CDR3 coding DNA: TGTGCCACCAGCAGGCCTTCTGGGGCCAACGTCCTGACTTTC.

This chain's CDR3 is CASSLWFPGARKTNTGELFF. DNA of the CDR3: TGTGCCAGCAGCTTATGGTTTCCGGGGGCTCGAAAGACGAACACCGGGGAGCTGTTTTTT. This sequence joins TRBV11-3 and TRBJ2-2; D could derive from TRBD1 or TRBD2 (6 bases each). The CDR3 length is 20 residues. Trimming left V 2 bases short and J 0 bases short, with 22 bases between. Germline CDR1 reads SGHNT; CDR2 reads YENEEA. Complete variable domain (other parts from reference TRBV11-3 and TRBJ2-2): EAGVVQSPRYKIIEKKQPVAFWCNPISGHNTLYWYLQNLGQGPELLIRYENEEAVDDSQLPKDRFSAERLKGVDSTLKIQPAELGDSAVYLCASSLWFPGARKTNTGELFFGEGSRLTVL.

The rearrangement uses TRBV5-8 and TRBJ1-4; weak D call: TRBD1 (5 bases). Germline CDR1 SGHTS, CDR2 YDEGEE. V lost 4 bases to trimming and J lost 4 bases, with 20 bases between them. The CDR3 sequence is 17 residues long. CDR3 DNA sequence: TGTGCCAGCAGCCTGGGGGGATTTGGAGGAGGTAATGAAAAACTGTTTTTT. It is translated as CASSLGGFGGGNEKLFF.

This clone has only a few counts. The chain joins TRBV10-3 to TRBJ2-5; 7 nucleotides match TRBD2. Germline V gene lookup returns CDR1 ENHRY and CDR2 SYGVKD. The CDR3 covers 17 residues. Trimming removed 2 bases from V and 1 base from J; junction bases left unmatched: 10. CDR3 loop: CAISEGSISGFQETQYF. The CDR3 DNA sequence: TGTGCCATCAGTGAGGGGTCAATTAGCGGGTTCCAAGAGACCCAGTACTTC.

The chain uses TRBV27 and TRBJ1-1; 8 bases map to TRBD1. The CDR3 extends over 14 amino acids. Germline V gives CDR1 MNHEY, CDR2 SMNVEV (reference sequence). V was pared by 6 bases and J by 1 base, with 4 bases of the junction left unmatched. The CDR3 bases are TGTGCCAGCAGGCAGGGGGCCGCGAACACTGAAGCTTTCTTT. It encodes CASRQGAANTEAFF.